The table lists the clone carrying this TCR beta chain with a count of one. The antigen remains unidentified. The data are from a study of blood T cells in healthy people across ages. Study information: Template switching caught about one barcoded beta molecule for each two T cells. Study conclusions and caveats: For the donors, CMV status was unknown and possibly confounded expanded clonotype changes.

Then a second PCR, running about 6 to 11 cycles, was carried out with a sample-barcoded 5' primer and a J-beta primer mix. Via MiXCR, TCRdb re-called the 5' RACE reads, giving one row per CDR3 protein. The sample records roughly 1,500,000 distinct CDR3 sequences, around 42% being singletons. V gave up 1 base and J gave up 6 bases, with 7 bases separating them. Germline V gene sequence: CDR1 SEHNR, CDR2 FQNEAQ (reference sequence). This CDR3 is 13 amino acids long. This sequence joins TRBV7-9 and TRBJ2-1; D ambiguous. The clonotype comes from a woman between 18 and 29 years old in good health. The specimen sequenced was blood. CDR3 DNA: TGTGCCAGCAGCTTAGAGGGAATCAATGAGCAGTTCTTC. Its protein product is CASSLEGINEQFF.